This record covers a single T cell receptor (beta chain). Original processing notes: Counts of nucleated cells, estimated from reference gene primer amplification, were obtained. The repertoire was sequenced with immunoSEQ multiplex PCR; TCRdb's copy has only in-frame clones and lacks some. That table is the source of V, J and clone size, and D and trimming were worked out from the DNA. The sample has about 99,000 clones; 70% to 90% are singletons. The data derive from a study of blood T cell repertoires in COVID-19. Study details: Both acute and convalescent COVID-19 samples were obtained from the United States, Italy and Spain. PBMCs, B-cell-depleted T cells, or T cells were the source of the cDNA or gDNA that made up the material.

J lost 1 base, V lost 4 bases, and 8 bases had no gene match. The CDR3 runs to 16 residues. The germline gives CDR1 LNHDA, CDR2 SQIVND (reference sequence). The chain recombines TRBV19 with TRBJ2-7; the match to TRBD1 covers 9 bases. The sequence came from a woman in her sixties or seventies in a cohort sampled during active or convalescent COVID-19. The sample taken for sequencing was peripheral blood. The CDR3 sequence: CASSTPTGTGSYEQYF. The CDR3 DNA reads TGTGCCAGTAGTACCCCAACCGGGACAGGGTCCTACGAGCAGTACTTC.